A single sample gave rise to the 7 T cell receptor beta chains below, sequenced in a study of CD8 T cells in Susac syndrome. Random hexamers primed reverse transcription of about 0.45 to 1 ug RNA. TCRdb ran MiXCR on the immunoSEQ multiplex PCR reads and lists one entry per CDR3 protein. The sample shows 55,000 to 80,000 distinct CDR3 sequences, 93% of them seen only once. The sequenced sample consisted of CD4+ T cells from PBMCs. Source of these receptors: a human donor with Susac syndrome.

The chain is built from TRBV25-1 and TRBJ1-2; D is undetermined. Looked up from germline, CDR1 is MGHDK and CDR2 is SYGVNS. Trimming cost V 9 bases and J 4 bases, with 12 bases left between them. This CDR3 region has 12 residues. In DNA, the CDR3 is TGTGCCAGTAGTTGGGGAAGCTATGGCTACACCTTC. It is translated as CASSWGSYGYTF.

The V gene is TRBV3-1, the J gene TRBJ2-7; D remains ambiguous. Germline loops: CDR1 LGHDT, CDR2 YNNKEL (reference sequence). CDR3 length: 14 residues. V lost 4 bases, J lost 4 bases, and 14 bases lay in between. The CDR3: CASSPRALEYEQYF. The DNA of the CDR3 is TGTGCCAGCAGCCCCCGCGCGTTGGAGTACGAGCAGTACTTC.

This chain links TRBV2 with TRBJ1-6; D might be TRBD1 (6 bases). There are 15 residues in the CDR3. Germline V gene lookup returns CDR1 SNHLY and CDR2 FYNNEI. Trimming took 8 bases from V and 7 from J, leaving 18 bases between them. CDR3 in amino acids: CASQKSGARNSPLHF. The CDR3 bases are TGTGCCAGCCAAAAATCGGGGGCACGAAATTCACCCCTCCACTTT.

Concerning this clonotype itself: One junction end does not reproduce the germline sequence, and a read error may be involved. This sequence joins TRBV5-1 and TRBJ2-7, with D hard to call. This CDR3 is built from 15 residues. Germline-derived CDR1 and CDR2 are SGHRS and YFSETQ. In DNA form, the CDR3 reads TGCGCCAGCACCTTGGGTGTGTTTGGCTCCTACGAGCAGTACTTC. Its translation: CASTLGVFGSYEQYF.

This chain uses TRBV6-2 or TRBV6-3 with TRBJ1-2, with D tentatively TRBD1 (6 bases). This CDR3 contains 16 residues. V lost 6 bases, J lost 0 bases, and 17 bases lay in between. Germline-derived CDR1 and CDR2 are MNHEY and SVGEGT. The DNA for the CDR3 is TGTGCCAGCAGCCTACAGGGAGGTCGGACTAACTATGGCTACACCTTC. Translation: CASSLQGGRTNYGYTF.

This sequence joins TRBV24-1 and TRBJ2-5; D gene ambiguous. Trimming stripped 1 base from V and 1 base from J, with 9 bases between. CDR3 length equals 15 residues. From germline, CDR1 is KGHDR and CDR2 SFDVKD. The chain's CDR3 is CATSDLKHPQETQYF. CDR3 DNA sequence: TGTGCCACCAGTGATTTAAAGCATCCCCAAGAGACCCAGTACTTC.

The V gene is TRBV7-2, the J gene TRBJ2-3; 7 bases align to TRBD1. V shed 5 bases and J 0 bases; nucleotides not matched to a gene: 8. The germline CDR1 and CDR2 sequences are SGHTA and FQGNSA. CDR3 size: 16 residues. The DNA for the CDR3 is TGTGCCAGCAGCCCTACCAGGGGGAGTAGCACAGATACGCAGTATTTT. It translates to CASSPTRGSSTDTQYF.